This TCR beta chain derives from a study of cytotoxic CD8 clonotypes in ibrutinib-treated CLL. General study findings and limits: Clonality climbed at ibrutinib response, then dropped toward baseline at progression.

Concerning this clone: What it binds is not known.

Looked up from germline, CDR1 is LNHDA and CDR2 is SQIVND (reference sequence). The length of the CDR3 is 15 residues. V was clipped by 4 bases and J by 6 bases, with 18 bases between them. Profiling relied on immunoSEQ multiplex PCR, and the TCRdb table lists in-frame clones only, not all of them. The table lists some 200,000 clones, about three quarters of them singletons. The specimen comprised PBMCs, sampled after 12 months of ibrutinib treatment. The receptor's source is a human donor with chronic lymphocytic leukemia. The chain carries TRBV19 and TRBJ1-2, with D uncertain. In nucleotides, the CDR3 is TGTGCCAGTAGTACGGGGAGTAGTAGGTCGAATGGCTACACCTTC. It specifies CASSTGSSRSNGYTF.